A selection of T cell receptor beta chains follows, all from one sample in a study of long-term antiretroviral therapy in people with HIV. The repertoire was sequenced with immunoSEQ multiplex PCR; TCRdb's copy has only in-frame clones and lacks some. The sample records roughly 40,000 clones, approximately 94% being singletons. The starting material was unsorted PBMCs, obtained around 9.2 years after starting antiretroviral therapy. The receptors shown here come from a man younger than 45 with HIV. Each CDR3 is given with its conserved first and last residue. The order of the fields is clone size, D gene, J gene, V gene, CDR3 protein, CDR3 DNA. A D gene is named only where the DNA matches it firmly. Some rows mark clone size as missing; the rest say once, few, many or name a class of expanded clone.

clone_size: .
d_call: .
j_call: TRBJ2-3
v_call: TRBV6-1
cdr3_aa: CASSGYGGTDTQYF
cdr3_nt: TGTGCCAGCAGTGGGTACGGTGGCACAGATACGCAGTATTTT

clone_size: .
d_call: TRBD2
j_call: TRBJ2-3
v_call: TRBV5-4
cdr3_aa: CASSLGLAGLTDTQYF
cdr3_nt: TGTGCCAGCAGCTTGGGGCTAGCGGGGTTGACAGATACGCAGTATTTT

clone_size: .
d_call: .
j_call: TRBJ2-7
v_call: TRBV11-2
cdr3_aa: CASSPTQGTYEQYF
cdr3_nt: TGTGCCAGCAGCCCCACCCAGGGGACCTACGAGCAGTACTTC

clone_size: .
d_call: .
j_call: TRBJ2-2
v_call: TRBV5-5
cdr3_aa: CASSLVGGKTGELFF
cdr3_nt: TGTGCCAGCAGCTTGGTTGGGGGTAAGACCGGGGAGCTGTTTTTT

clone_size: .
d_call: .
j_call: TRBJ1-2
v_call: TRBV5-1
cdr3_aa: CASSLADSNYGYTF
cdr3_nt: TGCGCCAGCAGCTTGGCCGACAGCAACTATGGCTACACCTTC

clone_size: once
d_call: .
j_call: TRBJ2-2
v_call: TRBV7-3
cdr3_aa: CASSLTVSLGDTGELFF
cdr3_nt: TGTGCCAGCAGCTTAACGGTCTCGTTAGGGGACACCGGGGAGCTGTTTTTT

clone_size: .
d_call: .
j_call: TRBJ2-2
v_call: TRBV27
cdr3_aa: CASSLSRTGELFF
cdr3_nt: TGTGCCAGCAGTTTATCGAGAACCGGGGAGCTGTTTTTT

clone_size: .
d_call: TRBD2
j_call: TRBJ2-1
v_call: TRBV4-1
cdr3_aa: CASSFGGSLYNEQFF
cdr3_nt: TGCGCCAGCAGCTTCGGGGGGAGTCTGTACAATGAGCAGTTCTTC

clone_size: .
d_call: .
j_call: TRBJ1-1
v_call: TRBV14
cdr3_aa: CASSQDNRKDGNTEAFF
cdr3_nt: TGTGCCAGCAGCCAAGATAACCGGAAAGACGGGAACACTGAAGCTTTCTTT

clone_size: .
d_call: .
j_call: TRBJ1-3
v_call: TRBV2
cdr3_aa: CASSDAGTSGNTIYF
cdr3_nt: TGTGCCAGCAGTGATGCAGGGACCTCTGGAAACACCATATATTTT

clone_size: .
d_call: TRBD1
j_call: TRBJ2-7
v_call: TRBV4-1
cdr3_aa: CASSRSSGTGAYEQYF
cdr3_nt: TGCGCCAGCAGCCGTTCCTCCGGGACAGGGGCCTACGAGCAGTACTTC

clone_size: .
d_call: .
j_call: TRBJ1-5
v_call: TRBV6-1
cdr3_aa: CASSWTDSNQPQHF
cdr3_nt: TGTGCCAGCTCATGGACGGATAGCAATCAGCCCCAGCATTTT

clone_size: .
d_call: .
j_call: TRBJ2-4
v_call: TRBV7-2
cdr3_aa: CASSLEAGAKNIQYF
cdr3_nt: TGTGCCAGCAGCTTAGAGGCAGGGGCCAAAAACATTCAGTACTTC

clone_size: .
d_call: .
j_call: TRBJ1-6
v_call: TRBV4-2
cdr3_aa: CASSRIGTGYNSPLHF
cdr3_nt: TGTGCCAGCAGCCGGATCGGGACCGGCTATAATTCACCCCTCCACTTT

clone_size: .
d_call: .
j_call: TRBJ2-1
v_call: TRBV25-1
cdr3_aa: CASSHDRSIEQFF
cdr3_nt: TGTGCCAGCAGTCACGACAGGTCAATTGAGCAGTTCTTC

clone_size: .
d_call: .
j_call: TRBJ2-5
v_call: TRBV7-2
cdr3_aa: CASSLAGETQYF
cdr3_nt: TGTGCCAGCAGTCTAGCCGGGGAGACCCAGTACTTC

clone_size: .
d_call: .
j_call: TRBJ1-1
v_call: TRBV28
cdr3_aa: CASSLRYMGQAFF
cdr3_nt: TGTGCCAGCAGCCTACGTTACATGGGTCAAGCTTTCTTT

clone_size: .
d_call: TRBD1
j_call: TRBJ1-2
v_call: TRBV7-9
cdr3_aa: CASSPQGDRNYGYTF
cdr3_nt: TGTGCCAGCAGCCCCCAGGGGGACAGAAACTATGGCTACACCTTC

clone_size: .
d_call: .
j_call: TRBJ1-4
v_call: TRBV4-2
cdr3_aa: CASASGQDEKLFF
cdr3_nt: TGTGCCAGCGCCTCGGGACAAGATGAAAAACTGTTTTTT

clone_size: .
d_call: TRBD2
j_call: TRBJ2-3
v_call: TRBV9
cdr3_aa: CASSARLAGGSDTQYF
cdr3_nt: TGTGCCAGCAGCGCGAGACTAGCGGGGGGCTCAGATACGCAGTATTTT

clone_size: once
d_call: .
j_call: TRBJ1-1
v_call: TRBV5-6
cdr3_aa: CASSSLAGGGAFF
cdr3_nt: TGTGCCAGCAGCTCCCTGGCGGGGGGGGGAGCTTTCTTT

clone_size: .
d_call: .
j_call: TRBJ2-5
v_call: TRBV25-1
cdr3_aa: CASSEALGGAETQYF
cdr3_nt: TGTGCCAGCAGTGAAGCCTTAGGGGGGGCGGAGACCCAGTACTTC

clone_size: .
d_call: TRBD2
j_call: TRBJ2-5
v_call: TRBV6-1
cdr3_aa: CASSEQRGGSMGETQYF
cdr3_nt: TGTGCCAGCAGTGAGCAGCGGGGGGGCTCTATGGGAGAGACCCAGTACTTC

clone_size: .
d_call: TRBD2
j_call: TRBJ2-1
v_call: TRBV5-1
cdr3_aa: CASSAAGGPAIYNEQFF
cdr3_nt: TGCGCCAGCAGCGCAGCGGGGGGGCCTGCGATCTACAATGAGCAGTTCTTC

clone_size: .
d_call: .
j_call: TRBJ1-2
v_call: TRBV11-2
cdr3_aa: CASSPGRDLWGYTF
cdr3_nt: TGTGCCAGCAGCCCCGGACGAGACTTATGGGGCTACACCTTC

clone_size: .
d_call: .
j_call: TRBJ1-1
v_call: TRBV7-3
cdr3_aa: CASSLRSAGNTEAFF
cdr3_nt: TGTGCCAGCAGCCTAAGAAGTGCGGGAAACACTGAAGCTTTCTTT

clone_size: .
d_call: .
j_call: TRBJ2-1
v_call: TRBV11-3
cdr3_aa: CASSLGGSTGDEQFF
cdr3_nt: TGTGCCAGCAGCTTAGGGGGTAGTACCGGGGATGAGCAGTTCTTC

clone_size: .
d_call: .
j_call: TRBJ1-2
v_call: TRBV10-3
cdr3_aa: CAIRRVDRTYGYTF
cdr3_nt: TGTGCCATCAGGAGGGTAGACAGGACATATGGCTACACCTTC

clone_size: .
d_call: .
j_call: TRBJ1-3
v_call: TRBV27
cdr3_aa: CASSLDRTIYF
cdr3_nt: TGTGCCAGCAGTTTGGATCGGACCATATATTTT

clone_size: .
d_call: .
j_call: TRBJ1-4
v_call: TRBV5-1
cdr3_aa: CASTPTQGNEKLFF
cdr3_nt: TGCGCCAGCACCCCTACCCAGGGTAATGAAAAACTGTTTTTT

clone_size: .
d_call: .
j_call: TRBJ1-4
v_call: TRBV5-1
cdr3_aa: CASSPGGWGRVNEKLFF
cdr3_nt: TGCGCCAGCAGCCCTGGGGGCTGGGGCAGGGTTAATGAAAAACTGTTTTTT

clone_size: .
d_call: .
j_call: TRBJ2-3
v_call: TRBV11-2
cdr3_aa: CASSFAGSTDTQYF
cdr3_nt: TGTGCCAGCAGCTTCGCCGGGTCCACAGATACGCAGTATTTT

clone_size: once
d_call: .
j_call: TRBJ1-2
v_call: TRBV5-5
cdr3_aa: CASSAGKGNYGYTF
cdr3_nt: TGTGCCAGCAGCGCGGGAAAGGGAAACTATGGCTACACCTTC

clone_size: .
d_call: TRBD1
j_call: TRBJ2-1
v_call: TRBV13
cdr3_aa: CASRSRTGNYNEQFF
cdr3_nt: TGTGCCAGCAGATCACGGACAGGGAACTACAATGAGCAGTTCTTC

clone_size: once
d_call: .
j_call: TRBJ1-2
v_call: TRBV12-5
cdr3_aa: CASGRTADSYTF
cdr3_nt: TGTGCTAGTGGCAGGACAGCTGATAGCTACACCTTC

clone_size: .
d_call: TRBD1
j_call: TRBJ1-6
v_call: TRBV5-1
cdr3_aa: CASSLTGDSFNSPLHF
cdr3_nt: TGCGCCAGCAGCCTCACAGGGGACAGCTTTAATTCACCCCTCCACTTT

clone_size: .
d_call: TRBD1
j_call: TRBJ1-2
v_call: TRBV2
cdr3_aa: CASSEARGEGGYTF
cdr3_nt: TGTGCCAGCAGTGAAGCCAGGGGGGAAGGGGGCTACACCTTC

clone_size: .
d_call: .
j_call: TRBJ1-4
v_call: TRBV2
cdr3_aa: CASSRRQDVNEKLFF
cdr3_nt: TGTGCCAGCAGCCGAAGACAGGACGTTAATGAAAAACTGTTTTTT

clone_size: .
d_call: .
j_call: TRBJ1-1
v_call: TRBV7-9
cdr3_aa: CASSLDATREAFF
cdr3_nt: TGTGCCAGCAGCTTGGACGCCACCCGCGAGGCTTTCTTT

clone_size: .
d_call: TRBD1
j_call: TRBJ1-2
v_call: TRBV4-2
cdr3_aa: CASSQVGQEANYGYTF
cdr3_nt: TGTGCCAGCAGCCAAGTCGGACAGGAAGCTAACTATGGCTACACCTTC

clone_size: .
d_call: .
j_call: TRBJ2-7
v_call: TRBV7-2
cdr3_aa: CASSLPSSYEQYF
cdr3_nt: TGTGCCAGCAGCTTACCTTCCTCCTACGAGCAGTACTTC

clone_size: .
d_call: .
j_call: TRBJ2-3
v_call: TRBV5-6
cdr3_aa: CASSLVRATDTQYF
cdr3_nt: TGTGCCAGCAGCTTGGTCAGGGCAACAGATACGCAGTATTTT

clone_size: .
d_call: .
j_call: TRBJ1-4
v_call: TRBV19
cdr3_aa: CAVEGPAANEKLFF
cdr3_nt: TGTGCCGTAGAGGGGCCCGCGGCTAATGAAAAACTGTTTTTT

clone_size: once
d_call: .
j_call: TRBJ2-2
v_call: TRBV25-1
cdr3_aa: CASSGFPTNTGELFF
cdr3_nt: TGTGCCAGCAGTGGATTTCCTACGAACACCGGGGAGCTGTTTTTT

clone_size: .
d_call: .
j_call: TRBJ2-3
v_call: TRBV5-1
cdr3_aa: CASSPPGSTDTQYF
cdr3_nt: TGCGCCAGCAGCCCCCCGGGCAGCACAGATACGCAGTATTTT

clone_size: .
d_call: TRBD1
j_call: TRBJ2-7
v_call: TRBV4-2
cdr3_aa: CASSQVSPGQEIYEQYF
cdr3_nt: TGTGCCAGCAGCCAAGTAAGCCCGGGACAGGAGATCTACGAGCAGTACTTC